A single sample gave rise to the 20 T cell receptor beta chains below, sequenced in a study of CD4 T cells in relation to SARS-CoV-2 and coronaviruses. The table came from immunoSEQ multiplex PCR; TCRdb's copy has only in-frame clones and leaves some out. The table records tens of thousands of clones, around 74% of them present only once. Their recognized antigens are unknown. CD4+ T cells from unexposed donors were obtained before the COVID-19 pandemic (2011-2018). After ten to eleven days of culture, CD4+ T cells were isolated. The sequencing input was CD4+ T cells from PBMCs, cultured in vitro. Receptors originate from a human donor in good health.

The chain employs TRBV18 and TRBJ2-7; 11 positions agree with TRBD1. The CDR3 totals 17 residues. The germline CDR1 and CDR2 sequences are KGHSH and LQKENI. V lost 4 bases to trimming and J lost 1 base; unmatched junction nucleotides: 9. Here the CDR3 reads CASSLNSGTGGSYEQYF. CDR3 bases: TGTGCCAGCTCACTCAACTCCGGGACAGGGGGATCCTACGAGCAGTACTTC.

This chain connects TRBV6-5 to TRBJ2-1; 10 bases agree with TRBD2. The CDR3 has 15 residues. The ends lost 7 bases at V and 6 bases at J; junction bases unmatched: 9. Germline loops: CDR1 MNHEY, CDR2 SVGAGI. CDR3 residues: CASNPGVAGGNEQFF. In DNA form, the CDR3 reads TGTGCCAGCAACCCGGGGGTAGCGGGAGGCAATGAGCAGTTCTTC.

The genes are TRBV5-1 and TRBJ2-2, with TRBD1 matching 8 bases. The V gene end was trimmed by 3 bases and the J gene end by 4 bases; junction bases not matched to a gene: 8. Germline V gene sequence: CDR1 SGHRS, CDR2 YFSETQ. This CDR3 has 16 amino acids. The CDR3 DNA follows: TGCGCCAGCAGCTCTCAGACCAGGGGGCCCACCGGGGAGCTGTTTTTT. It specifies CASSSQTRGPTGELFF.

The chain recombines TRBV6-6 with TRBJ1-6, with D perhaps TRBD1 (5 bases). The CDR3 runs 19 residues. The germline V gene encodes CDR1 MNHNY and CDR2 SVGAGI (reference sequence). V was clipped by 5 bases and J by 0 bases, with 20 bases between them. The CDR3 DNA is TGTGCCAGCAGTCCTCAGCTCGGGACGGTGAGCTCCTATAATTCACCCCTCCACTTT. It specifies CASSPQLGTVSSYNSPLHF.

The rearrangement links TRBV20-1 to TRBJ1-1; the D is unclear. The CDR3 covers 13 residues. Trimming removed 3 bases from V and 1 base from J, with 9 bases in between. Germline values: CDR1 DFQATT, CDR2 SNEGSKA (reference sequence). Written as DNA, the CDR3 is TGCAGTGCTAGTTTGTCGGCGAACACTGAAGCTTTCTTT. Translated, it gives CSASLSANTEAFF.

This sequence joins TRBV19 and TRBJ1-6; a weak D match, TRBD1 (6 bases). The germline V and J ends were trimmed by 6 bases and 8 bases, with 29 bases remaining between them. The CDR3 extends over 19 amino acids. Germline CDR1 LNHDA, CDR2 SQIVND (reference sequence). The CDR3 sequence is CASSLRPTTGGPSDSPLHF. For the CDR3, the DNA is TGTGCCAGTAGCCTACGGCCCACGACAGGTGGCCCTTCGGATTCACCCCTCCACTTT.

The genes are TRBV6-4 and TRBJ2-7, with a possible D match to TRBD2 (5 bases). CDR1 is MRHNA, CDR2 SNTAGT, per germline. CDR3 length: 13 amino acids. Trimming left V 0 bases short and J 9 bases short, with 12 bases between. CDR3 in amino acids: CASSDSPGIPQYF. In DNA form, the CDR3 reads TGTGCCAGCAGTGACTCCCCGGGGATCCCGCAGTACTTC.

The rearrangement joins TRBV9 to TRBJ2-7, with 8 bases lining up with TRBD2. The length of the CDR3 is 15 residues. Germline values: CDR1 SGDLS, CDR2 YYNGEE. V lost 0 bases and J lost 4; bases outside the gene matches: 6. CDR3 amino acids: CASSVDLAGKYEQYF. As DNA, the CDR3 is TGTGCCAGCAGCGTAGATTTAGCGGGGAAATACGAGCAGTACTTC.

J is TRBJ2-1 and V is TRBV7-3; 12 nucleotides agree with TRBD2. The V gene's germline CDR1 is SGHTA and CDR2 FQGTGA. The CDR3 totals 18 residues. The V and J ends lost 4 bases and 6 bases, in that order; junction bases with no gene match: 13. As DNA, the CDR3 is TGTGCCAGCAGCTCAATGGCCGAGACTAGCGGGAGAGGCAATGAGCAGTTCTTC. Protein product: CASSSMAETSGRGNEQFF.

A few counts support this clone. The rearrangement links TRBV19 to TRBJ1-3; no firm D call. V lost 8 bases, J lost 2 bases, and 4 bases lay in between. CDR1 and CDR2 from the germline V gene are LNHDA and SQIVND (reference sequence). This CDR3 has 11 amino acids. CDR3 amino acids: CASGTGNTIYF. CDR3 DNA: TGTGCCAGTGGCACTGGAAACACCATATATTTT.

Relative to its sample, this clone is large. The chain has TRBV27 and TRBJ2-1; tentatively, D is TRBD2 (5 bases). V shed 0 bases and J shed 2 bases, with 5 bases lying between them. The length of the CDR3 is 14 residues. Germline CDR1 MNHEY, CDR2 SMNVEV (reference sequence). CDR3: CASSLSRAYNEQFF. CDR3 coding DNA: TGTGCCAGCAGTTTATCGCGGGCCTACAATGAGCAGTTCTTC.

The V gene is TRBV5-1, the J gene TRBJ2-5; D is undetermined. Germline V gene sequence: CDR1 SGHRS, CDR2 YFSETQ. The CDR3 extends over 15 amino acids. V was trimmed by 2 bases and J by 2 bases, leaving 13 bases between them. In DNA, the CDR3 is TGCGCCAGCAGCTTAGTTACTACAACACAAGAGACCCAGTACTTC. Amino acids: CASSLVTTTQETQYF.

This clone was picked up a small number of times. The chain combines TRBV30 with TRBJ1-2; TRBD1 might be the D (6 bases). This CDR3 is built from 15 residues. V shed 0 bases and J shed 7 bases, with 18 bases lying between them. Germline CDR1 is GTSNPN and CDR2 is SVGIG (reference sequence). The DNA of the CDR3 is TGTGCCTGGAGTGTAGTGGACAGTCTACGGGGTGGCTACACCTTC. Translation gives CAWSVVDSLRGGYTF.

This chain uses TRBV7-9 with TRBJ1-4; tentatively, D is TRBD1 (6 bases). V lost 5 bases, J lost 5 bases, and 15 bases lay in between. This CDR3 is built from 15 residues. In germline, CDR1 is SEHNR, CDR2 FQNEAQ (reference sequence). The CDR3 bases are TGTGCCAGCAGCATCGGTGGGACATCCAATGAAAAACTGTTTTTT. Encoded protein: CASSIGGTSNEKLFF.

The chain combines TRBV5-6 with TRBJ2-5; 13 bases map to TRBD2. Germline V gene sequence: CDR1 SGHDT, CDR2 YYEEEE. Trimming removed 4 bases from V and 5 bases from J; junction bases left unmatched: 8. CDR3 length: 16 residues. CDR3 nucleotide sequence: TGTGCCAGCAGCACAAGGACTAGCGGGAGTGGGGAGACCCAGTACTTC. Translation gives CASSTRTSGSGETQYF.

This clone occurred a few times. The CDR3 sequence: CASSLATSGNDEQFF. CDR3 DNA: TGTGCCAGCAGCTTAGCGACTAGCGGGAACGATGAGCAGTTCTTC. J is TRBJ2-1 and V is TRBV7-8; 11 bases agree with TRBD2. The CDR3 consists of 15 residues. Germline loops: CDR1 SGHVS, CDR2 FQNEAQ. Losses at the gene ends were 0 bases for V and 8 bases for J; bases not matched to a gene: 3.

The chain couples TRBV4-1 to TRBJ1-1; a possible D gene is TRBD1 (6 bases). V lost 7 bases, J lost 7 bases, and 19 bases lay in between. The CDR3 extends over 14 amino acids. CDR1 MGHRA and CDR2 YSYEKL come from the germline V gene. The CDR3 bases are TGCGCCAGCAAGACCGGGACACATGTTATTGAAGCTTTCTTT. It codes for CASKTGTHVIEAFF.

The CDR3 DNA follows: TGTGCCAGCAGCCCCACAGCCTCCTCTGGGGCCAACGTCCTGACTTTC. Translating gives CASSPTASSGANVLTF. The rearrangement links TRBV7-6 to TRBJ2-6; D not certain. With 5 bases removed from V and 0 bases from J, the gap between germline ends came to 11 bases. This CDR3 has 16 residues. CDR1 is SGHVS, CDR2 FNYEAQ, per germline.

V gene TRBV7-9 combines with J gene TRBJ1-4; D gene unclear. Germline values: CDR1 SEHNR, CDR2 FQNEAQ (reference sequence). Trimming cost V 5 bases and J 4 bases, with 11 bases left between them. The CDR3 has 14 amino acids. CDR3 sequence reads: CASSEARYNEKLFF. DNA for the CDR3: TGTGCCAGCAGCGAAGCACGGTATAATGAAAAACTGTTTTTT. Supplemented by reference TRBV7-9 and TRBJ1-4, the full variable domain reads DTGVSQNPRHKITKRGQNVTFRCDPISEHNRLYWYRQTLGQGPEFLTYFQNEAQLEKSRLLSDRFSAERPKGSFSTLEIQRTEQGDSAMYLCASSEARYNEKLFFGSGTQLSVL.

J is TRBJ1-1 and V is TRBV18, with D hard to call. This CDR3 is built from 13 residues. The V end lost 3 bases, the J end lost 3 bases, and 8 bases lay between the germline ends. The germline gives CDR1 KGHSH, CDR2 LQKENI. CDR3 sequence (DNA): TGTGCCAGCTCACCGGACGGGGACACTGAAGCTTTCTTT. Protein: CASSPDGDTEAFF. Looking up the rest from reference TRBV18 and TRBJ1-1 gives the full variable domain: NAGVMQNPRHLVRRRGQEARLRCSPMKGHSHVYWYRQLPEEGLKFMVYLQKENIIDESGMPKERFSAEFPKEGPSILRIQQVVRGDSAAYFCASSPDGDTEAFFGQGTRLTVV.